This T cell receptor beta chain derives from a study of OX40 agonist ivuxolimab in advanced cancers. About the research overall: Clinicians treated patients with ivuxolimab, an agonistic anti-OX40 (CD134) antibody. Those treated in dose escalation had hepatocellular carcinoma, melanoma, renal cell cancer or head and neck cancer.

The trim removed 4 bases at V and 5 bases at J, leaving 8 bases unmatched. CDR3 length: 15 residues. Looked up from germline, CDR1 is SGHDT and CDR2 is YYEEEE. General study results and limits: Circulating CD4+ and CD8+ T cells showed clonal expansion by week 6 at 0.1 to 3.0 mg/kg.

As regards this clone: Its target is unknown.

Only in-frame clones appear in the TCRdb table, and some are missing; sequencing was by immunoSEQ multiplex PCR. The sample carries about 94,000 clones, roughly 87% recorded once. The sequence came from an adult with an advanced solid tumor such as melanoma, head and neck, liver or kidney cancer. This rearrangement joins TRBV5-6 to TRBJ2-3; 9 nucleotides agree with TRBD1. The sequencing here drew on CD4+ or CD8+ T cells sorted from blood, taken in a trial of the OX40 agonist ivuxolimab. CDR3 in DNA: TGTGCCAGCAGCGGTGGACAGGGGAGGAAAGATACGCAGTATTTT. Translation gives CASSGGQGRKDTQYF. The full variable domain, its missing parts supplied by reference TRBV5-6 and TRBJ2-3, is DAGVTQSPTHLIKTRGQQVTLRCSPKSGHDTVSWYQQALGQGPQFIFQYYEEEERQRGNFPDRFSGHQFPNYSSELNVNALLLGDSALYLCASSGGQGRKDTQYFGPGTRLTVL.